This entry describes one TCR beta chain. Antigen unknown. TCRdb itself ran the 5' RACE reads through MiXCR, one entry per CDR3 protein. The table shows some 290,000 distinct CDR3 sequences, with around 16% occurring only once. The data were taken from a study of T-cell memory formation after mild COVID-19. The wider study: TCR clusters largely stayed donor specific.

This CDR3 has 14 residues. The V gene end was trimmed by 10 bases and the J gene end by 2 bases; junction bases not matched to a gene: 9. Germline loops: CDR1 MNHEY, CDR2 SVGAGI. Study-level findings and limits: For contracting clones, CD4+ ones sat mainly in CM and EM, CD8+ in EMRA.

The receptor was derived from a man younger than 35 who had mild COVID-19 (a few samples of this study predate the infection). Cell type and time point are not known. This sequence joins TRBV6-5 and TRBJ2-3, with 7 bases lining up with TRBD1. Sequences were obtained from PBMCs or a T cell subset sorted from them (not recorded which). The CDR3 DNA reads TGTGCCACGACAGGGCCCCACAACACAGATACGCAGTATTTT. Protein: CATTGPHNTDTQYF.